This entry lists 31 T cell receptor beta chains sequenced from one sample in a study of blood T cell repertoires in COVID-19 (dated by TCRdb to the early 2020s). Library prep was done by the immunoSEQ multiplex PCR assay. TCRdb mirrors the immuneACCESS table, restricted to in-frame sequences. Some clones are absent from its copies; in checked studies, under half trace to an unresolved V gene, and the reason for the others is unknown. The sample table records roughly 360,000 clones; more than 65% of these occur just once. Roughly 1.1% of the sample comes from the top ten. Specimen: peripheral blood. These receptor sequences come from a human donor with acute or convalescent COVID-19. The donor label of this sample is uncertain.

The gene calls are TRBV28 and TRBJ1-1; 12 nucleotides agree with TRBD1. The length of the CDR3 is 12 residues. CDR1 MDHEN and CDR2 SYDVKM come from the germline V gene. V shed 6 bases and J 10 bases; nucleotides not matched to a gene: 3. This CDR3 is CASRTGQGAAFF. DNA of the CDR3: TGTGCCAGCAGGACGGGACAGGGGGCAGCTTTCTTT.

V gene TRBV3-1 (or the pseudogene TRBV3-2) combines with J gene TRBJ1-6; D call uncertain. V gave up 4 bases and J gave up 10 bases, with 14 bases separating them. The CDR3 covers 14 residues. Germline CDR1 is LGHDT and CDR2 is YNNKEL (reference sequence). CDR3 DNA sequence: TGTGCCAGCAGCCTTGCCAGGTCTCAGTCACCCCTCCACTTT. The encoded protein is CASSLARSQSPLHF.

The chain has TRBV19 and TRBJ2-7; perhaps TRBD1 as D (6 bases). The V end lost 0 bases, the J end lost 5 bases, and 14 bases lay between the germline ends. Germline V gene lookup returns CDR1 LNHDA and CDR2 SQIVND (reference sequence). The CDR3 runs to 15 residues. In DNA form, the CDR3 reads TGTGCCAGTAGTATAGATCTCAGGGGATCAAACGAGCAGTACTTC. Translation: CASSIDLRGSNEQYF.

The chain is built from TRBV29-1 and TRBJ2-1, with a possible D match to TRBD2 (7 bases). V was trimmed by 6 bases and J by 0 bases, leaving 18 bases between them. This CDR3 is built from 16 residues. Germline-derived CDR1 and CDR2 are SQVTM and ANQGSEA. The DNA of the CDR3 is TGCAGCGTGGACAGCGCTAGCGGAGGCTCCTACAATGAGCAGTTCTTC. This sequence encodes CSVDSASGGSYNEQFF.

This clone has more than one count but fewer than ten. CDR3 region: CASRHRQGSYGYTF. CDR3 sequence (DNA): TGCGCCAGCCGACACCGACAGGGGAGCTATGGCTACACCTTC. This chain uses TRBV5-1 with TRBJ1-2; 8 bases fit TRBD1. Germline V gene sequence: CDR1 SGHRS, CDR2 YFSETQ. The trim removed 7 bases at V and 4 bases at J, leaving 9 bases unmatched. The CDR3 consists of 14 residues. Supplemented by reference TRBV5-1 and TRBJ1-2, the full variable domain reads KAGVTQTPRYLIKTRGQQVTLSCSPISGHRSVSWYQQTPGQGLQFLFEYFSETQRNKGNFPGRFSGRQFSNSRSEMNVSTLELGDSALYLCASRHRQGSYGYTFGSGTRLTVV.

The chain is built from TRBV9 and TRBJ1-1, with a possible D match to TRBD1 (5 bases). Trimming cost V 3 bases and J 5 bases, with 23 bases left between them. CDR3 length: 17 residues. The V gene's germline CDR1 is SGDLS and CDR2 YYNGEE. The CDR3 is CASSGRGHSRVRTEAFF. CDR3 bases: TGTGCCAGCAGCGGGAGGGGCCACTCCAGGGTTAGGACTGAAGCTTTCTTT.

The CDR3 region has the DNA TGCGCCAGCAGCACCTACCGACAGGGGTTGGTCTATGGCTACACCTTC. Its protein product is CASSTYRQGLVYGYTF. This sequence joins TRBV5-1 and TRBJ1-2, with TRBD1 identical over 8 bases. This CDR3 contains 16 residues. Germline assignment: CDR1 SGHRS and CDR2 YFSETQ. The trim removed 4 bases at V and 4 bases at J, leaving 12 bases unmatched.

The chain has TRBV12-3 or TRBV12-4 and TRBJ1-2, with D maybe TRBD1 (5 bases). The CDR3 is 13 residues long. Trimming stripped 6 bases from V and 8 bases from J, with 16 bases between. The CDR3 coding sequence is TGTGCCAGCAGCTTTAGGGGCGTGGGGGGCTACACCTTC. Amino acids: CASSFRGVGGYTF.

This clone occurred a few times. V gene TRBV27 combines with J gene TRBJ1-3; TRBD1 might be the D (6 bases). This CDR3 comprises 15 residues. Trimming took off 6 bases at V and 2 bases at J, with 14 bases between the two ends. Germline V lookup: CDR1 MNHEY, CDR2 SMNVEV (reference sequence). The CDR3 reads CASRSTGSAGNTIYF. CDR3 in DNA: TGTGCCAGCAGATCGACAGGCTCCGCTGGAAACACCATATATTTT.

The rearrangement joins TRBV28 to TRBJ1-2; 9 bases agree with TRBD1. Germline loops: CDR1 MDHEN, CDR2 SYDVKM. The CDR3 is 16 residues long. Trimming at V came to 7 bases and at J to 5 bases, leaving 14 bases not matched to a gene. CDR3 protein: CASKGETGQGRYGYTF. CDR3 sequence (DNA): TGTGCCAGCAAGGGAGAGACCGGACAGGGGAGGTATGGCTACACCTTC.

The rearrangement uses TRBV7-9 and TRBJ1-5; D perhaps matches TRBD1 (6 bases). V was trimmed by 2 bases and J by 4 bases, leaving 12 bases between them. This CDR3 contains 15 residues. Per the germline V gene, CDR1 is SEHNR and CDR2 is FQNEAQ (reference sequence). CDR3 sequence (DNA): TGTGCCAGCAGCTTATCGGGACAACCTAATCAGCCCCAGCATTTT. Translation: CASSLSGQPNQPQHF.

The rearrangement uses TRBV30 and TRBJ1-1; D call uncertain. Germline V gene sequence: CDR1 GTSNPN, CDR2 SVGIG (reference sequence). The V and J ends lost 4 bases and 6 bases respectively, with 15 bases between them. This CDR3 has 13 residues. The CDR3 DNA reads TGTGCCTGGACAGAAATCGGAGGACCTGAAGCTTTCTTT. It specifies CAWTEIGGPEAFF.

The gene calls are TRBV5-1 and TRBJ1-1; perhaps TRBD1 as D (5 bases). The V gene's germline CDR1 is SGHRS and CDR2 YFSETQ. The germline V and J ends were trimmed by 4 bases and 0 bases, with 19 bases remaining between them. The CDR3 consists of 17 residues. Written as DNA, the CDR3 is TGCGCCAGCAGCACTTCAGGGAGGGCGGGCTTGAACACTGAAGCTTTCTTT. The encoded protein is CASSTSGRAGLNTEAFF. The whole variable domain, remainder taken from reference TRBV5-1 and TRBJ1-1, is KAGVTQTPRYLIKTRGQQVTLSCSPISGHRSVSWYQQTPGQGLQFLFEYFSETQRNKGNFPGRFSGRQFSNSRSEMNVSTLELGDSALYLCASSTSGRAGLNTEAFFGQGTRLTVV.

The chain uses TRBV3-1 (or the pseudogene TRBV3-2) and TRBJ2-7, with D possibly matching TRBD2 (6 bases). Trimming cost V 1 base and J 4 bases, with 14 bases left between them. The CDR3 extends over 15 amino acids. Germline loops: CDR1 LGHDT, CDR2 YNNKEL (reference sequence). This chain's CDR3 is CASSQGPNLAYEQYF. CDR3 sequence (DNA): TGTGCCAGCAGCCAAGGGCCTAATCTAGCGTACGAGCAGTACTTC.

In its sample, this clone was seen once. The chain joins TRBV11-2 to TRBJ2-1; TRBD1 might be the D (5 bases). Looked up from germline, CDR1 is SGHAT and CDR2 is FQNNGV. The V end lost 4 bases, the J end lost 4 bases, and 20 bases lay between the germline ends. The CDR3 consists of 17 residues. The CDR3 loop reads CASSSDLTGWKYNEQFF. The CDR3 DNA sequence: TGTGCCAGCAGCTCAGACCTTACAGGTTGGAAGTACAATGAGCAGTTCTTC.

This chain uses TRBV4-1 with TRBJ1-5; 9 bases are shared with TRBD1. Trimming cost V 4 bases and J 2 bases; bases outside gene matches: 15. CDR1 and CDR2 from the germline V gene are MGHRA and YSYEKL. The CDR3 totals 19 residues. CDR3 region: CASSPMGGQGFSGNQPQHF. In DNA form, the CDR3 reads TGCGCCAGCAGCCCAATGGGGGGACAGGGATTCTCAGGCAATCAGCCCCAGCATTTT.

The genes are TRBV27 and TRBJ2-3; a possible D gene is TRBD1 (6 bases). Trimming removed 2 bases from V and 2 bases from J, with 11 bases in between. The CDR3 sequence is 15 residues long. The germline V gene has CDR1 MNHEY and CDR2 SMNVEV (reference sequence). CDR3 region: CASSLLGQSTDTQYF. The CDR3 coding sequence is TGTGCCAGCAGTTTACTTGGACAGTCCACAGATACGCAGTATTTT.

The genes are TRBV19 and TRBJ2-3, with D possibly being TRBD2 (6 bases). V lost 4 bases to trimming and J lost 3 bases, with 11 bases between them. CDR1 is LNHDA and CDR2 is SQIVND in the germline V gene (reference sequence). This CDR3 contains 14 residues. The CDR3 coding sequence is TGTGCCAGTAGTACAGCAGGGAGGACAGATACGCAGTATTTT. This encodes CASSTAGRTDTQYF.

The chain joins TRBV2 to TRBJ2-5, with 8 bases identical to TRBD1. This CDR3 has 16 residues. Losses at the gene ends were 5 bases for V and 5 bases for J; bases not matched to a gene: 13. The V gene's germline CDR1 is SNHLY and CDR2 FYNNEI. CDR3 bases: TGTGCCAGCAGTCCATGGGGTCAGGGGGCAAGGGAGACCCAGTACTTC. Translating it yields CASSPWGQGARETQYF.

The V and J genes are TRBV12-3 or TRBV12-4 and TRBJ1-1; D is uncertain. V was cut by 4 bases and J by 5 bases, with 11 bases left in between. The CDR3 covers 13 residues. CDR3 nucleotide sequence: TGTGCCAGCAGTTCCCATATCGGGACTGAAGCTTTCTTT. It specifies CASSSHIGTEAFF.

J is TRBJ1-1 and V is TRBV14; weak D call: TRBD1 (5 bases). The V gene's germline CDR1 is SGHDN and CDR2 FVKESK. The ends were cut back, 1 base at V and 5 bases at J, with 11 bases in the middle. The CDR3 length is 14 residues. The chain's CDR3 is CASSQGRVGTEAFF. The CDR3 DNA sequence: TGTGCCAGCAGCCAAGGCAGGGTCGGGACTGAAGCTTTCTTT.

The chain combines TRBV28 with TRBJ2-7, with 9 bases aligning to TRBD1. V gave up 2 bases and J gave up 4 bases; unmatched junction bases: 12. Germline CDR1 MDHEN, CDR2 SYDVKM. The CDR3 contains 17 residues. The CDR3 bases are TGTGCCAGCAGTTTAGAAGGGACAGGGAGAGGATGGTACGAGCAGTACTTC. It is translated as CASSLEGTGRGWYEQYF.

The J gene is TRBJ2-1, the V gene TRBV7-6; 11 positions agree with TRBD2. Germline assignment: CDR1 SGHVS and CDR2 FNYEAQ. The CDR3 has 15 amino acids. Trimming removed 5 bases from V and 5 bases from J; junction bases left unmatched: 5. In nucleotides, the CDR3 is TGTGCCAGCAGCCACCTAGCGGGGGGCCACAATGAGCAGTTCTTC. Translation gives CASSHLAGGHNEQFF.

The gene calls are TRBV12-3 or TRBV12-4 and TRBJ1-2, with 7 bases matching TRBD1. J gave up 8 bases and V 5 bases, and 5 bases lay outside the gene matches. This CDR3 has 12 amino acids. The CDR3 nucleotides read TGTGCCAGCAGTCACAGGGGACAAGGCTACACCTTC. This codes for CASSHRGQGYTF.

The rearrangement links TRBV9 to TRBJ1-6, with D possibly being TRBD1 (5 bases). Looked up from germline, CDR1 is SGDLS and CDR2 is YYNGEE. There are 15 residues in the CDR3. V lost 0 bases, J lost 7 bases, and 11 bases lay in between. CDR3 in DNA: TGTGCCAGCAGCGTAGAAGCAGGGTCGAATTCACCCCTCCACTTT. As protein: CASSVEAGSNSPLHF. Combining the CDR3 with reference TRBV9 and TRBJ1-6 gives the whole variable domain DSGVTQTPKHLITATGQRVTLRCSPRSGDLSVYWYQQSLDQGLQFLIQYYNGEERAKGNILERFSAQQFPDLHSELNLSSLELGDSALYFCASSVEAGSNSPLHFGNGTRLTVT.

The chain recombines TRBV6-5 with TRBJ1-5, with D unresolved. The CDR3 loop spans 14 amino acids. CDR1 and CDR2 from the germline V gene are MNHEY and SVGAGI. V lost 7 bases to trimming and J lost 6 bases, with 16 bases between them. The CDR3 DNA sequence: TGTGCCAGCAAACCCGCAGCGGCGGGTCAGCCCCAGCATTTT. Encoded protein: CASKPAAAGQPQHF.

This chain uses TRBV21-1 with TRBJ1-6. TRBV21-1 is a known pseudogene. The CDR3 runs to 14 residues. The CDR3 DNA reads TGTGCCAGCAGCAAACGGGGGTTCAATTCACCCCTCCACTTT. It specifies CASSKRGFNSPLHF.

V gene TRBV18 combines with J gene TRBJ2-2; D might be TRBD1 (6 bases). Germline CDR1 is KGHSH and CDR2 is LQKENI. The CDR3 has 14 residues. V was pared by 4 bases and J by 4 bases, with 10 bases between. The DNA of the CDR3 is TGTGCCAGCTCACGTGACAGGTCCACCGGGGAGCTGTTTTTT. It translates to CASSRDRSTGELFF.

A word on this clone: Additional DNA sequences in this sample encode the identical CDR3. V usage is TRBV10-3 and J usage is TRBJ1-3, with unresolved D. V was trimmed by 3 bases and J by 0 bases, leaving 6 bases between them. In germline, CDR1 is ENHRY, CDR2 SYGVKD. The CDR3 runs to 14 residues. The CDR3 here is CAISDPNSGNTIYF. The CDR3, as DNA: TGTGCCATCAGTGATCCTAACTCTGGAAACACCATATATTTT.

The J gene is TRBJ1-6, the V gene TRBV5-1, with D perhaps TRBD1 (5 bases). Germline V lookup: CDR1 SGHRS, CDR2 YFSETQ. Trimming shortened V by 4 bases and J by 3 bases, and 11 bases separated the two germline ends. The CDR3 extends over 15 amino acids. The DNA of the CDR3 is TGCGCCAGCAGCGAACTTCAGGGCTATAATTCACCCCTCCACTTT. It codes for CASSELQGYNSPLHF.

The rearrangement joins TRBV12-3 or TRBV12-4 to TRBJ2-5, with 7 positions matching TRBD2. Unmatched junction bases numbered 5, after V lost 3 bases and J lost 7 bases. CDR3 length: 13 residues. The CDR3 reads CASSFGGWATQYF. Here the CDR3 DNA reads TGTGCCAGCAGTTTCGGGGGGTGGGCGACCCAGTACTTC.